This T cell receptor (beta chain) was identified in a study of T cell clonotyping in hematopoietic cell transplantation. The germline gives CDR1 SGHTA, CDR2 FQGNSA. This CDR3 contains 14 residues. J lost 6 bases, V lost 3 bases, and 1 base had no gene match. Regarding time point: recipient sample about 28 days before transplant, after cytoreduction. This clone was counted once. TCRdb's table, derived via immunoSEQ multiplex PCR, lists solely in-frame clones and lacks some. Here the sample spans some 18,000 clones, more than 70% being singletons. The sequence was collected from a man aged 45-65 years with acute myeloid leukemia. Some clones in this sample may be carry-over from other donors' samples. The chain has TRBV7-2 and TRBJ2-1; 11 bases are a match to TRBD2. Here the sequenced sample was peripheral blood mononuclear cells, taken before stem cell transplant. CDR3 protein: CASSLGTSGNEQFF. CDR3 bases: TGTGCCAGCAGCTTGGGGACTAGCGGCAATGAGCAGTTCTTC.